A selection of T cell receptor beta chains follows, all from one sample in a study of siplizumab effects on memory and regulatory T cells. Only in-frame clones appear in the TCRdb table, and some are missing; sequencing was by immunoSEQ multiplex PCR. Of tens of thousands of clones in the sample, 75% to 90% were seen once. Specimen: Tregs sorted from blood. The source of these receptors is a human donor in good health. Both conserved end residues are part of each CDR3. A D gene is named only where the DNA matches it firmly. Not every row has a clone size; where given, it reads once, few, many or a size class.

clone_size j_call cdr3_length v_call d_call cdr3_aa cdr3_nt
once TRBJ2-2 15 TRBV27 . CASSLDRRNTGELFF TGTGCCAGCAGCCTAGACAGAAGGAACACCGGGGAGCTGTTTTTT
. TRBJ1-3 13 TRBV18 . CASSPQGGNTIYF TGTGCCAGCTCACCACAGGGTGGAAACACCATATATTTT
. TRBJ2-1 11 TRBV29-1 . CSVDRFNEQFF TGCAGCGTTGATCGTTTTAATGAGCAGTTCTTC
. TRBJ1-1 12 TRBV29-1 TRBD1 CSGDRMNTEAFF TGCAGCGGGGACAGAATGAACACTGAAGCTTTCTTT
once TRBJ2-5 12 TRBV14 . CASSQVPETQYF TGTGCCAGCAGCCAAGTTCCGGAGACCCAGTACTTC
. TRBJ1-5 15 TRBV2 TRBD1 CASSFGRGDNQPQHF TGTGCCAGCAGCTTCGGCAGGGGGGACAATCAGCCCCAGCATTTT
. TRBJ2-1 13 TRBV5-1 . CASSLRYYNEQFF TGCGCCAGCAGCTTGAGGTATTACAATGAGCAGTTCTTC
. TRBJ2-3 13 TRBV4-2 . CASSLFLTDTRYF TGTGCCAGCAGCCTGTTCCTTACAGATACGCGGTATTTT
once TRBJ2-2 16 TRBV10-3 TRBD2 CAISETAGLNTGELFF TGTGCCATCAGTGAAACAGCGGGGCTGAACACCGGGGAGCTGTTTTTT
. TRBJ2-1 14 TRBV19 . CASSVGLPHNEQFF TGTGCCAGTAGTGTGGGACTCCCACACAATGAGCAGTTCTTC
. TRBJ2-7 15 TRBV27 TRBD2 CASRPLAGGTYEQYF TGTGCCAGCAGACCGCTAGCGGGAGGAACCTACGAGCAGTACTTC
. TRBJ2-3 12 TRBV29-1 . CSVDPRGDTQYF TGCAGCGTTGATCCCCGGGGAGATACGCAGTATTTT
. TRBJ1-6 14 TRBV7-9 . CASSLITGNSPLHF TGTGCCAGCAGCTTAATCACTGGGAATTCACCCCTCCACTTT
. TRBJ2-3 23 TRBV19 TRBD2 CASSPKTRGWNSGRPNTSNTQYF TGTGCCAGTAGTCCTAAAACCAGGGGGTGGAATAGCGGGAGGCCCAACACCTCTAATACGCAGTATTTT
. TRBJ2-7 16 TRBV6-6 . CASSYPLAIVPYEQYF TGTGCCAGCAGTTACCCGCTAGCGATTGTCCCCTACGAGCAGTACTTC
once TRBJ1-1 17 TRBV7-9 TRBD1 CASSSTPIGQGSTEAFF TGTGCCAGCAGCTCGACACCCATAGGACAGGGGAGCACTGAAGCTTTCTTT
. TRBJ1-4 15 TRBV9 TRBD1 CASSVEGRGYEKLFF TGTGCCAGCAGCGTAGAGGGCAGGGGGTATGAAAAACTGTTTTTT
. TRBJ2-3 13 TRBV4-1 . CASSQGPLGSRDF TGCGCCAGCAGCCAGGGACCGCTTGGTAGTAGAGATTTT
. TRBJ1-2 15 TRBV18 . CASSPPQGPYYGYTF TGTGCCAGCTCACCACCGCAGGGACCCTACTATGGCTACACCTTC
. TRBJ1-2 16 TRBV5-4 TRBD1 CASSLLGGGSIYGYTF TGTGCCAGCAGCTTGCTGGGAGGGGGCTCGATCTATGGCTACACCTTC